This record looks at one TCR beta chain sequence and its context. Its antigen is still unknown. V lost 7 bases, J lost 2 bases, and 18 bases lay in between. Germline CDR1 is WNHNN and CDR2 is SYGVQD (reference sequence). This CDR3 comprises 15 residues. This sample was taken from a study of T cells in localized non-small cell lung cancer. Overall study results and limits: The study detected a median 57 of the top 100 tumor clones in adjacent lung. Uninvolved adjacent lung had more T cell clonality than any other tissue, topping tumor.

This table comes from immunoSEQ multiplex PCR, and its TCRdb copy is limited to in-frame clones, with some not included. The profile shows 25,000 to 35,000 clones, over 80% of them singletons. This clonotype was sampled from a male donor aged 60 or over with stage I lung adenocarcinoma. V usage is TRBV10-1 and J usage is TRBJ2-7; D is unresolved. The starting material was peripheral blood, obtained before any cancer treatment. As DNA, the CDR3 is TGCGCCAGCATCCACCTTCCGACACCCCCCTACGAGCAGTACTTC. Translating gives CASIHLPTPPYEQYF.